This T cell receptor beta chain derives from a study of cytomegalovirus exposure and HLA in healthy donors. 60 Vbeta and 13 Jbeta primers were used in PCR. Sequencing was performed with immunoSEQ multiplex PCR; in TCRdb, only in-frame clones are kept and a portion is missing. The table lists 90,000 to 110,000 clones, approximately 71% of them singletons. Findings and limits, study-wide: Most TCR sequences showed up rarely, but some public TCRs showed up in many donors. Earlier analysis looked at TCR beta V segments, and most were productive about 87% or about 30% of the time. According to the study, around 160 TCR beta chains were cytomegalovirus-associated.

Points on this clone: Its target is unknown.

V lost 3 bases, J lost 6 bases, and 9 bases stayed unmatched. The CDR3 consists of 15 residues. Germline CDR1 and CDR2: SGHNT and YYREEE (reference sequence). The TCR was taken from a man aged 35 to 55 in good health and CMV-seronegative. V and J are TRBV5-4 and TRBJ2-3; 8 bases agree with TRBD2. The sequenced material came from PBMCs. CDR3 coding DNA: TGTGCCAGCAGCTCTTCCGGGACTAGAATGGATACGCAGTATTTT. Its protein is CASSSSGTRMDTQYF.